This T cell receptor (beta chain) came from a study of Ad26.COV2.S vaccination and SARS-CoV-2 variants. Regarding the study as a whole: Total responses of T cells may have been underestimated by the analyses of TCR breadth and depth. Higher spike-specific TCR breadth was found in vaccine recipients than in placebo recipients.

The CDR3 length is 16 residues. Trimming pared 0 bases from V and 2 bases from J, leaving 13 bases between. Germline V lookup: CDR1 WSHSY, CDR2 SAAADI. In this sample, this clone turned up once. What it recognizes is unknown. TCRdb's copy holds only in-frame clones and misses some; the assay was immunoSEQ multiplex PCR. Counted here are around 450,000 clones, around nine tenths occurring once; the ten biggest clones make up 12%. Treatment here: some 20 received Ad26.COV2.S at low or high dose, single or two shots; roughly 5 received placebo; per-sample allocation not given. Sampling happened 63 days after the first vaccine or placebo injection.

The V and J genes are TRBV10-2 and TRBJ1-1; weak D call: TRBD1 (6 bases). The sequence derives from a person between 18 and 65 years old who received the Ad26.COV2.S COVID-19 vaccine or a placebo. The input for sequencing was peripheral blood, taken in a trial of Ad26.COV2.S vaccine versus placebo. The CDR3 nucleotides are TGCGCCAGCAGTGAGTCACAGGGTATAGGTAACACTGAAGCTTTCTTT. Protein sequence: CASSESQGIGNTEAFF.